This TCR beta chain originates from a study of Ad26.COV2.S vaccination and SARS-CoV-2 variants. Overall study results and limits: Possibly, TCR breadth and depth analyses underestimated total T cell responses.

Generated by immunoSEQ multiplex PCR, the TCRdb table keeps only in-frame clones and is missing some. This table holds roughly 500,000 clones, 85% to 90% found once. With 0 bases removed from V and 2 bases from J, the gap between germline ends came to 11 bases. The CDR3 spans 15 residues. Germline V gives CDR1 SGHRS, CDR2 YFSETQ. Described treatment: 15 to 20 received Ad26.COV2.S at low or high dose, single or two shots; about 5 received placebo; per-sample allocation not given. Samples came from day 63 after the first vaccine or placebo injection. In Boston, an adult donor aged 18-55 years took part. Expressing Wuhan-strain SARS-CoV-2 spike, an Ad26 vector served as the vaccine. Notes on this clone: Its antigen is not identified.

The sequence came from a person aged 18-65 years who received the Ad26.COV2.S COVID-19 vaccine or a placebo. The chain has TRBV5-1 and TRBJ1-1; D remains unclear. Sequences were derived from peripheral blood, sampled in a trial of Ad26.COV2.S vaccine versus placebo. CDR3 loop: CASSLVSAQNTEAFF. CDR3 in DNA: TGCGCCAGCAGCTTGGTCTCAGCCCAAAACACTGAAGCTTTCTTT.